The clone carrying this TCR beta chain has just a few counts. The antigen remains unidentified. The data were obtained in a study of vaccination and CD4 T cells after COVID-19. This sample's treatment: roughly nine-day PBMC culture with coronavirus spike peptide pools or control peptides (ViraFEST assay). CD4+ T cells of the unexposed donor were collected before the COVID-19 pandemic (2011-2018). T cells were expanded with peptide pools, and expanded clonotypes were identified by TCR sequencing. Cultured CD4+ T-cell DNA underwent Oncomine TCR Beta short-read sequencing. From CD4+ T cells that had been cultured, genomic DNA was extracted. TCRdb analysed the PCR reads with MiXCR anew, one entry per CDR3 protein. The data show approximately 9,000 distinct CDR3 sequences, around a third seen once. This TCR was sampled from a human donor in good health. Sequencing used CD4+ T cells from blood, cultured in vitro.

CDR3: CASTPRWRDTQYF. The DNA for the CDR3 is TGTGCCAGCACCCCCCGGTGGAGAGATACGCAGTATTTT. The rearrangement uses TRBV27 and TRBJ2-3; D unclear. CDR3 length: 13 residues. The ends were cut back, 7 bases at V and 5 bases at J, with 13 bases in the middle. The V gene's germline CDR1 is MNHEY and CDR2 SMNVEV (reference sequence).